The 17 T cell receptor beta chains below all came from one sample that was sequenced in a study of T cells in Graves' hyperthyroidism and ophthalmopathy. Amplified TCR beta CDR3 regions came from RNA transcripts. In the first-round RT-PCR of the TCR CDR3, the HTBI primer set was used. MiXCR, run by TCRdb on the multiplex PCR reads, gives a single entry per CDR3 protein. The sample gives roughly 170,000 distinct CDR3 sequences, over 8% of which show up once; roughly 23% is in the top ten. The sequencing sample was made of blood. The receptors were sampled from a woman in her late teens or twenties with Graves' hyperthyroidism that later progressed to Graves' ophthalmopathy.

This clonotype was found many times. The chain carries TRBV6-1 and TRBJ1-5, with 10 positions matching TRBD1. Germline CDR1 MNHNS, CDR2 SASEGT. The CDR3 runs to 16 residues. V was clipped by 3 bases and J by 3 bases; unmatched bases: 5. CDR3 coding DNA: TGTGCCAGCAGTGACTGGGGACAGGGGTACAATCAGCCCCAGCATTTT. It yields the protein CASSDWGQGYNQPQHF.

This clonotype was seen many times. The chain is built from TRBV9 and TRBJ2-7; a possible D gene is TRBD1 (5 bases). V was clipped by 2 bases and J by 2 bases, with 11 bases between them. CDR1 and CDR2 (germline): SGDLS, YYNGEE. This CDR3 has 14 amino acids. The DNA for the CDR3 is TGTGCCAGCAGCGTGGGGCGGAGAGCCTACGAGCAGTACTTC. Translation gives CASSVGRRAYEQYF.

This clonotype came up many times. V usage is TRBV12-3 or TRBV12-4 and J usage is TRBJ1-4, with TRBD1 as a possible D gene (6 bases). The CDR3 consists of 15 residues. Trimming left V 6 bases short and J 7 bases short, with 18 bases between. The CDR3 loop is CASRPQGYLGEKLFF. CDR3 sequence (DNA): TGTGCCAGCAGACCGCAGGGGTATCTTGGTGAAAAACTGTTTTTT.

A few counts support this clonotype. V is TRBV4-2 and J is TRBJ1-1; D unclear. The CDR3 contains 13 residues. Germline V gene lookup returns CDR1 LGHNA and CDR2 YNFKEQ. The ends were cut back, 5 bases at V and 4 bases at J, with 11 bases in the middle. Written as DNA, the CDR3 is TGTGCCAGCAGCTCACGGCGGGTCACTGAAGCTTTCTTT. Amino acids: CASSSRRVTEAFF.

The chain links TRBV20-1 to TRBJ1-6, with TRBD1 matching 8 bases. The CDR3 runs to 17 residues. The germline V gene has CDR1 DFQATT and CDR2 SNEGSKA (reference sequence). With 0 bases clipped from V and 10 bases from J, the junction kept 14 bases outside the gene matches. CDR3 loop: CSARDYPRQGKGSPLHF. Here the CDR3 DNA reads TGCAGTGCTAGAGACTACCCACGACAGGGGAAAGGCTCACCCCTCCACTTT.

There are many counts of this clonotype. The chain employs TRBV2 and TRBJ1-3; a weak D match, TRBD1 (6 bases). The V gene's germline CDR1 is SNHLY and CDR2 FYNNEI. V was shortened by 8 bases and J by 0 bases, with 11 bases between the two germline ends. The CDR3 loop spans 14 amino acids. The CDR3 protein is CASFSGDSGNTIYF. The CDR3 DNA reads TGTGCCAGCTTTTCAGGGGACTCTGGAAACACCATATATTTT.

This clonotype has ten or more counts. The chain is built from TRBV7-2 and TRBJ2-1; no clear D. Germline V CDR1 and CDR2: SGHTA, FQGNSA. CDR3 size: 13 residues. Trimming took 0 bases from V and 6 from J, leaving 6 bases between them. CDR3 residues: CASSLAYSNEQFF. The CDR3 nucleotides are TGTGCCAGCAGCTTAGCGTACAGCAATGAGCAGTTCTTC.

As concerns this clonotype: A read error is possible here, since a much larger clone lies one base away. The CDR3 sequence: CASSLVRPEGEKLFF. CDR3 sequence (DNA): TGTGCCAGCAGCTTAGTCCGACCTGAAGGTGAAAAACTGTTTTTT. The chain has TRBV7-8 and TRBJ1-4; no reliable D call. CDR1 and CDR2 from the germline V gene are SGHVS and FQNEAQ. The CDR3 is made up of 15 amino acids. V gave up 1 base and J gave up 7 bases, with 13 bases separating them.

This clonotype has ten or more counts. This sequence joins TRBV2 and TRBJ1-1; D is undetermined. The ends were cut back, 10 bases at V and 0 bases at J, with 12 bases in the middle. The length of the CDR3 is 13 residues. Germline lookup yields CDR1 SNHLY and CDR2 FYNNEI. DNA of the CDR3: TGTGCCAACCTGGGGATGGTGAACACTGAAGCTTTCTTT. It translates to CANLGMVNTEAFF.

There are many counts of this clonotype. The rearrangement links TRBV15 to TRBJ2-1, with 10 bases that match TRBD2. The V and J ends lost 1 base and 3 bases, in that order; junction bases with no gene match: 0. Germline CDR1 is LNHNV and CDR2 is YYDKDF (reference sequence). The CDR3 spans 15 residues. CDR3 DNA sequence: TGTGCCACCAGCAGAGTAGCGGGGGGCTACAATGAGCAGTTCTTC. It encodes CATSRVAGGYNEQFF.

This clonotype appeared many times. V gene TRBV14 combines with J gene TRBJ2-1; 8 bases map to TRBD2. V gave up 4 bases and J gave up 7 bases; unmatched junction bases: 3. Germline V gene lookup returns CDR1 SGHDN and CDR2 FVKESK. This CDR3 comprises 13 residues. The CDR3 coding sequence is TGTGCCAGCAGCCGGACTAGCCTGAATGAGCAGTTCTTC. Translated, it gives CASSRTSLNEQFF.

This clonotype was picked up many times. The chain couples TRBV30 to TRBJ1-2; D ambiguous. CDR1 and CDR2 from the germline V gene are GTSNPN and SVGIG (reference sequence). The ends were cut back, 4 bases at V and 2 bases at J, with 5 bases in the middle. This CDR3 spans 11 amino acids. CDR3 residues: CAWTGNYGYTF. The DNA of the CDR3 is TGTGCCTGGACAGGAAACTATGGCTACACCTTC.

This clonotype was seen more than once but under ten times. V is TRBV19 and J is TRBJ2-7; TRBD2 might be the D (6 bases). Per the germline V gene, CDR1 is LNHDA and CDR2 is SQIVND (reference sequence). V lost 9 bases to trimming and J lost 5 bases, with 23 bases between them. This CDR3 contains 15 residues. DNA of the CDR3: TGTGCCAGACAATCCCCTCCAGGGAGGAAGGACGAGCAGTACTTC. It is translated as CARQSPPGRKDEQYF.

The table lists this clonotype with many counts. The V call is TRBV6-1, the J call TRBJ1-3; D uncertain. CDR3 size: 13 residues. Per germline, CDR1 MNHNS and CDR2 SASEGT. V lost 0 bases and J 5 bases, leaving 5 bases between the germline ends. The DNA of the CDR3 is TGTGCCAGCAGTGAAGCGTCCAGAAACACCATATATTTT. This sequence encodes CASSEASRNTIYF.

This clonotype was seen ten or more times. V gene TRBV2 combines with J gene TRBJ2-3; perhaps TRBD2 as D (7 bases). This CDR3 spans 15 amino acids. Trimming took off 6 bases at V and 6 bases at J, with 19 bases between the two ends. Germline V gene lookup returns CDR1 SNHLY and CDR2 FYNNEI. The CDR3 DNA reads as TGTGCCAGCAGGGATGGGCGGGGGCACGCCGATACGCAGTATTTT. Translating it yields CASRDGRGHADTQYF.

This clonotype has ten or more counts. CDR3 bases: TGTGCCAGCAGCTTGACAGGGAGACTCACTGAAGCTTTCTTT. This sequence encodes CASSLTGRLTEAFF. This chain joins TRBV5-8 and TRBJ1-1, with D possibly TRBD1 on 6 matching bases. Germline assignment: CDR1 SGHTS and CDR2 YDEGEE. V dropped 1 base and J dropped 4 bases, with 11 bases sitting between them. The CDR3 totals 14 residues.

This clonotype occurred a few times. The chain links TRBV14 to TRBJ2-3, with TRBD2 as a possible D gene (5 bases). CDR3 size: 15 residues. The germline V and J ends were trimmed by 2 bases and 2 bases, with 11 bases remaining between them. Germline assignment: CDR1 SGHDN and CDR2 FVKESK. The CDR3 loop is CASSQRPGITDTQYF. The CDR3 region has the DNA TGTGCCAGCAGCCAACGGCCGGGGATCACAGATACGCAGTATTTT.